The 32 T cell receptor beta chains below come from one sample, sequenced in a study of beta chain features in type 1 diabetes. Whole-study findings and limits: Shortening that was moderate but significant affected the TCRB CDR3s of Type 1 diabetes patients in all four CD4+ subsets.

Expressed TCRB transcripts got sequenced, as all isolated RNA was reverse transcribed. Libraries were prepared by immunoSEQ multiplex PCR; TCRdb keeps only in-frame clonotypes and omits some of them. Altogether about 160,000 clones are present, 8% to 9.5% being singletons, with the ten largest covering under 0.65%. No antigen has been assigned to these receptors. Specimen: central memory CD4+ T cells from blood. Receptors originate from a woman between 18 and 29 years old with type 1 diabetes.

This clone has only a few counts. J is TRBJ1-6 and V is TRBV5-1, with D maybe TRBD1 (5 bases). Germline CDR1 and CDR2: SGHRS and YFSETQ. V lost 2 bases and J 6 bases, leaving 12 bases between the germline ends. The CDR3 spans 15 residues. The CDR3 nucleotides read TGCGCCAGCAGCTTCCGGGGGTTGGGTAATTCACCCCTCCACTTT. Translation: CASSFRGLGNSPLHF.

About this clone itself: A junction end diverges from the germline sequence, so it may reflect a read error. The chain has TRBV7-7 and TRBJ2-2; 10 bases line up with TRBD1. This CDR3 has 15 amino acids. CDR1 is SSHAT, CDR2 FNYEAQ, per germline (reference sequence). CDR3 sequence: CASSPGTGDTGELFF. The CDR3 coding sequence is TGTGCTAGCAGCCCCGGGACAGGGGACACCGGGGAGCTGTTTTTT.

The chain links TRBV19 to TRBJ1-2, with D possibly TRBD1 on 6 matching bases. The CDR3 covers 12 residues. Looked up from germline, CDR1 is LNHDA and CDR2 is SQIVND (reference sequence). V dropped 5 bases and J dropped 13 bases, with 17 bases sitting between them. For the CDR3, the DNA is TGTGCCAGTAGTCCCACCCTCCGGGACATCACCTTC. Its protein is CASSPTLRDITF.

CDR3 region: CASSSDRVGGEQYF. The CDR3 DNA is TGCGCCAGCAGCTCCGACAGGGTAGGAGGCGAGCAGTACTTC. V gene TRBV5-1 combines with J gene TRBJ2-7; the match to TRBD1 covers 7 bases. J was trimmed by 6 bases and V by 3 bases; bases with no gene match: 9. CDR1 is SGHRS and CDR2 is YFSETQ in the germline V gene. The CDR3 is 14 residues long.

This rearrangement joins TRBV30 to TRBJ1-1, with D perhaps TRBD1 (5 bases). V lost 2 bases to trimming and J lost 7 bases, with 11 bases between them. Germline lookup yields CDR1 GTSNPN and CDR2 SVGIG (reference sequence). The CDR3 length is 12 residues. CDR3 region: CAWSKRGIEAFF. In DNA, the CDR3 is TGTGCCTGGAGTAAACGGGGGATTGAAGCTTTCTTT. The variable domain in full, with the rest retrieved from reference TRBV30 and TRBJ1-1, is SQTIHQWPATLVQPVGSPLSLECTVEGTSNPNLYWYRQAAGRGLQLLFYSVGIGQISSEVPQNLSASRPQDRQFILSSKKLLLSDSGFYLCAWSKRGIEAFFGQGTRLTVV.

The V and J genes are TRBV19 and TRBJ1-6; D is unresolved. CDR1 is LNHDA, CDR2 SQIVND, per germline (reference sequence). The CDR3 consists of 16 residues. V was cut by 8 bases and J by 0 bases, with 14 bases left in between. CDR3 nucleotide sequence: TGTGCCAGTTCCTCAGCGCAGTACTCCTATAATTCACCCCTCCACTTT. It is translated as CASSSAQYSYNSPLHF.

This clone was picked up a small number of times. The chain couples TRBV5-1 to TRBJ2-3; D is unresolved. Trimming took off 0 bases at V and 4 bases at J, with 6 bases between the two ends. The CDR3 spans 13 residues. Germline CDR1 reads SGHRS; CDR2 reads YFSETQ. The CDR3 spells CASSLGAPDTQYF. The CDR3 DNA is TGCGCCAGCAGCTTGGGGGCACCAGATACGCAGTATTTT.

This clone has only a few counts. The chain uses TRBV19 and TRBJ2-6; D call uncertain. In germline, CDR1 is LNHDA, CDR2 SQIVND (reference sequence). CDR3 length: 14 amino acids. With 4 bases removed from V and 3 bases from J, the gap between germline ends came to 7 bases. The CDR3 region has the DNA TGTGCCAGTAGTAACAGACGTGGGGCCAACGTCCTGACTTTC. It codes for CASSNRRGANVLTF.

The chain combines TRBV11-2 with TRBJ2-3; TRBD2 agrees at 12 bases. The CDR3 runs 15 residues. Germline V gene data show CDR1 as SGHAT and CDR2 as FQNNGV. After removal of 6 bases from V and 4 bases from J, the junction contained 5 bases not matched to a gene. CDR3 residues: CASSTRLAGADTQYF. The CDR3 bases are TGTGCCAGCAGTACCCGACTAGCGGGGGCAGATACGCAGTATTTT.

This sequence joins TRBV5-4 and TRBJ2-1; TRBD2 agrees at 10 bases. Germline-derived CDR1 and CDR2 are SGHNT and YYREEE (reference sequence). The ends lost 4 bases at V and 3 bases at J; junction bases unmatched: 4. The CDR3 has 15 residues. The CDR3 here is CASSHSGGGYNEQFF. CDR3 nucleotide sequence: TGTGCCAGCAGCCACAGCGGGGGGGGCTACAATGAGCAGTTCTTC. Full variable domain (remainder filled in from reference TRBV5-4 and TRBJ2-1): ETGVTQSPTHLIKTRGQQVTLRCSSQSGHNTVSWYQQALGQGPQFIFQYYREEENGRGNFPPRFSGLQFPNYSSELNVNALELDDSALYLCASSHSGGGYNEQFFGPGTRLTVL.

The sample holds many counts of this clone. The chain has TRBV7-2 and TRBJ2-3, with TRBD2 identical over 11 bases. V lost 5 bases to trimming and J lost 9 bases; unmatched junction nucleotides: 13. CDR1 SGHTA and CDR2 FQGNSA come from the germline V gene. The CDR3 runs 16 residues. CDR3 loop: CASSRRASGGSGTQYF. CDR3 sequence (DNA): TGTGCCAGCAGCCGAAGAGCTAGCGGGGGGTCAGGGACGCAGTATTTT.

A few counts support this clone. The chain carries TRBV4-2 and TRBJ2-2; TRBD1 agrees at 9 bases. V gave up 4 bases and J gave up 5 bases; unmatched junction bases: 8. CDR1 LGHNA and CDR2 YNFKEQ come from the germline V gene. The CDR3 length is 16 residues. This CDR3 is CASSLEAGTGTGELFF. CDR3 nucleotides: TGTGCCAGCAGCCTAGAAGCCGGGACAGGGACCGGGGAGCTGTTTTTT.

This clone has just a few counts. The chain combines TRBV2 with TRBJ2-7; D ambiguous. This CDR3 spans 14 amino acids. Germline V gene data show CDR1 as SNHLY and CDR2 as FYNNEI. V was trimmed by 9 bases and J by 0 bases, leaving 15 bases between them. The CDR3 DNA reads TGTGCCAGTCGAAAATCATCGAGCTCCTACGAGCAGTACTTC. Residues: CASRKSSSSYEQYF.

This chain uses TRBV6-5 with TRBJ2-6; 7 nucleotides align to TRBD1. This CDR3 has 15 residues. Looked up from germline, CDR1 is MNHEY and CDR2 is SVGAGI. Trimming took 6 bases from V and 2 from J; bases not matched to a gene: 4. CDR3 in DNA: TGTGCCAGCAGAGGCGGACAGGCTGGGGCCAACGTCCTGACTTTC. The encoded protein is CASRGGQAGANVLTF.

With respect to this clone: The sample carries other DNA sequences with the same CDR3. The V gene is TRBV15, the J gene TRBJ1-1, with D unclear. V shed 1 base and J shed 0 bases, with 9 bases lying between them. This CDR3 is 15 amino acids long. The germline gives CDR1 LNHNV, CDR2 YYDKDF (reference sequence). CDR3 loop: CATSRGRGMNTEAFF. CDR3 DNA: TGTGCCACCAGCAGAGGCCGGGGTATGAACACTGAAGCTTTCTTT.

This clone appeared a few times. The CDR3 DNA is TGTGCCATCAACCCGGGACAGGGGTTGGGGGACACTGAAGCTTTCTTT. Translated: CAINPGQGLGDTEAFF. The V gene is TRBV10-3, the J gene TRBJ1-1; 10 nucleotides match TRBD1. The V gene's germline CDR1 is ENHRY and CDR2 SYGVKD. V lost 7 bases and J lost 3; bases outside the gene matches: 11. This CDR3 has 16 residues.

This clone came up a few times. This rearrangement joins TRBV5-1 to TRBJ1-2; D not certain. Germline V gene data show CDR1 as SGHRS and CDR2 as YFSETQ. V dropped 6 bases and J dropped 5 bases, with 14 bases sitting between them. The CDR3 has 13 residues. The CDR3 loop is CASTAGSRYGYTF. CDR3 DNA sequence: TGCGCCAGCACCGCGGGGAGCCGGTATGGCTACACCTTC.

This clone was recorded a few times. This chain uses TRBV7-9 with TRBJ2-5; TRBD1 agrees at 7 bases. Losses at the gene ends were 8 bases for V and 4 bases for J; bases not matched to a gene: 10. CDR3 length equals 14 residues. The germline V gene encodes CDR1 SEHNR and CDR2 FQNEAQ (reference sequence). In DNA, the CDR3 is TGTGCCAGCTCAAGGACAGGCAGGGGAGAGACCCAGTACTTC. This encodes CASSRTGRGETQYF.

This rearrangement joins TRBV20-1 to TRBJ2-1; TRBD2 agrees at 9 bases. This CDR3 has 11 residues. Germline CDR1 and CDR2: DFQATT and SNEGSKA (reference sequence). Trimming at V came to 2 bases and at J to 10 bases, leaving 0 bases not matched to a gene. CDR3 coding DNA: TGCAGTGCTAGACTAGCGGGGGAGCAGTTCTTC. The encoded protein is CSARLAGEQFF.

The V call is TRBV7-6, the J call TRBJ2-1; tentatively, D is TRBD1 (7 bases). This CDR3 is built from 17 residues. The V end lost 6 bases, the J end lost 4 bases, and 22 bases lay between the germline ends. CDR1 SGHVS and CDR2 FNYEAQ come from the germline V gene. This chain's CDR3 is CASSLGQGGKGYNEQFF. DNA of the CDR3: TGTGCCAGCAGTTTGGGCCAGGGGGGTAAGGGGTACAATGAGCAGTTCTTC.

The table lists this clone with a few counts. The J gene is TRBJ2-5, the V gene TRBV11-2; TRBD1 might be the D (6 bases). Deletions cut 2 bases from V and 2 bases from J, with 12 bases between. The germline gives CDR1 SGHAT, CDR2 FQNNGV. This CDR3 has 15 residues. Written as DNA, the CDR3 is TGTGCCAGCAGCTTACAGGGGCTGGGACAAGAGACCCAGTACTTC. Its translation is CASSLQGLGQETQYF.

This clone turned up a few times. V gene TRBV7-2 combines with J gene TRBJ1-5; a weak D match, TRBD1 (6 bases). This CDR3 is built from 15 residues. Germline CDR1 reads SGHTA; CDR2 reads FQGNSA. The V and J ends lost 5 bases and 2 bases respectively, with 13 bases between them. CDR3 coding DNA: TGTGCCAGCAGCACCCAGGGGAGTGGCAATCAGCCCCAGCATTTT. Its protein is CASSTQGSGNQPQHF.

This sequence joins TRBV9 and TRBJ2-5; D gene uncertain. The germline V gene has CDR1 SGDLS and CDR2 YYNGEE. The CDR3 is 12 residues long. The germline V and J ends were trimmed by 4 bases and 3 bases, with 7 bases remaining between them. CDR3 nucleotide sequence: TGTGCCAGCAGCCAACACGAAGAGACCCAGTACTTC. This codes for CASSQHEETQYF.

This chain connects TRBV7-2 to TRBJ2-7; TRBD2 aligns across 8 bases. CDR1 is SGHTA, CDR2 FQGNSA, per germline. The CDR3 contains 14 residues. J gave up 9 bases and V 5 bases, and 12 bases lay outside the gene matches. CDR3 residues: CASSPLAAVRVQYF. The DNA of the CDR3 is TGTGCCAGCAGCCCACTAGCGGCAGTTCGCGTGCAGTACTTC.

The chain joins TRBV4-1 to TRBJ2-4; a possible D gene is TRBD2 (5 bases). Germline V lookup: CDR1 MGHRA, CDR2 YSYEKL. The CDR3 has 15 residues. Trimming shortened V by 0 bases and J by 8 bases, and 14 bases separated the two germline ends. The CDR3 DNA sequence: TGCGCCAGCAGCCAAGATCACGGCAGGCGGGACATTCAGTACTTC. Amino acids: CASSQDHGRRDIQYF.

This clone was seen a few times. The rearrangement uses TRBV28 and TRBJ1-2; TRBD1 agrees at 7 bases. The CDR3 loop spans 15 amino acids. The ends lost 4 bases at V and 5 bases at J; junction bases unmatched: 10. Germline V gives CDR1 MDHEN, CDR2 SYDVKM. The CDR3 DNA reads TGTGCCAGCAGTTCCGCCGACAGGGTGCGGTATGGCTACACCTTC. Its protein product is CASSSADRVRYGYTF.

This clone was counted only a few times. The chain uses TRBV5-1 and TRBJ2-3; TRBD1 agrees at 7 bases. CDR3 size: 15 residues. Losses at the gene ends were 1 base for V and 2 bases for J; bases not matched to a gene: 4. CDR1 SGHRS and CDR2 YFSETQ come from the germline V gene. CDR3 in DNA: TGCGCCAGCAGCTTGACGGGACAGCTCACAGATACGCAGTATTTT. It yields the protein CASSLTGQLTDTQYF.

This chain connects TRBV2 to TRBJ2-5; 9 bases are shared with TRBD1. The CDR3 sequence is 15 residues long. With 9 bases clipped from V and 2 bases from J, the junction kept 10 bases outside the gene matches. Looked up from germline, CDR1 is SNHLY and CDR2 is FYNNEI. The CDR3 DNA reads TGTGCCAGAGACCTCGGGACAGGGCGGCAAGAGACCCAGTACTTC. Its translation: CARDLGTGRQETQYF.

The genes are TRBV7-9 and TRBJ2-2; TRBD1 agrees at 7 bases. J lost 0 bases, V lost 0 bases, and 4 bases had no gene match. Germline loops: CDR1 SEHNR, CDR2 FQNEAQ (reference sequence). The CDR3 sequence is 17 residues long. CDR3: CASSLARQGANTGELFF. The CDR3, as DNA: TGTGCCAGCAGCTTAGCCCGACAGGGCGCGAACACCGGGGAGCTGTTTTTT.

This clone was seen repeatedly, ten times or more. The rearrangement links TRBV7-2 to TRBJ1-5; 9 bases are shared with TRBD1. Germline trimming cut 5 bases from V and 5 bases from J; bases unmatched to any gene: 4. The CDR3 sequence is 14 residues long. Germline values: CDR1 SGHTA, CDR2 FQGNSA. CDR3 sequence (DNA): TGTGCCAGCAGCCTGACAGGGGGGTATCAGCCCCAGCATTTT. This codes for CASSLTGGYQPQHF.

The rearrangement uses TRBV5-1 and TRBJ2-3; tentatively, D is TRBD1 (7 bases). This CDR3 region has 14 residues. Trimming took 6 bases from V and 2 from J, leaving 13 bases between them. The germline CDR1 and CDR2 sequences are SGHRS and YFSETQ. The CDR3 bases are TGCGCCAGCAAGCTGGAGGGGGCCACAGATACGCAGTATTTT. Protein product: CASKLEGATDTQYF.

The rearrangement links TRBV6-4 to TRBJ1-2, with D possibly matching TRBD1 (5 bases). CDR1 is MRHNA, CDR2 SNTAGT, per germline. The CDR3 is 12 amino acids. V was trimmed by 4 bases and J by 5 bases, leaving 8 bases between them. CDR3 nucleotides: TGTGCCAGCAGTGTCGGGGGGTATGGCTACACCTTC. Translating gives CASSVGGYGYTF.